This TCR beta chain was sequenced in a study of T cell responses to AZD1222 COVID-19 vaccine. V dropped 4 bases and J dropped 4; count of bases not matched to a gene: 11. Germline loops: CDR1 MGHRA, CDR2 YSYEKL. The CDR3 spans 16 residues. Some clones are missing from TCRdb's copy, which holds only in-frame ones; the method was immunoSEQ multiplex PCR. The sample shows 95,000 to 110,000 clones, over 80% of them seen only once. Sequences were derived from peripheral blood, sampled 28 days after the second AZD1222 dose. This sequence joins TRBV4-1 and TRBJ1-1; 8 bases are a match to TRBD1. The TCR originated in an adult who received the AZD1222 COVID-19 vaccine. The CDR3 reads CASSPGGAGGPTEAFF. The CDR3 nucleotides read TGCGCCAGCAGCCCGGGAGGAGCAGGGGGCCCCACTGAAGCTTTCTTT.